This record concerns one TCR beta chain sequence. The data belong to a study of identical twins. TCRdb fed the 5' RACE reads into MiXCR, producing one record per CDR3 protein. Of 600,000 to 850,000 distinct CDR3 sequences listed, around a sixth were seen once; the top ten hold around 14%. Donors were all healthy Caucasians. The CDR3 is 15 amino acids. Trimming cost V 5 bases and J 5 bases; bases outside gene matches: 3. Germline assignment: CDR1 LGHNA and CDR2 YNFKEQ. Another study also made use of these data, one on T cells expressing NK-cell markers.

Input material: PBMCs. The gene calls are TRBV4-2 and TRBJ2-3, with 14 bases matching TRBD2. This TCR was sampled from a woman younger than 35 in good health. The CDR3 DNA sequence: TGTGCCAGCAGCTTTGGGACTAGCGGGGGAGATACGCAGTATTTT. It yields the protein CASSFGTSGGDTQYF.